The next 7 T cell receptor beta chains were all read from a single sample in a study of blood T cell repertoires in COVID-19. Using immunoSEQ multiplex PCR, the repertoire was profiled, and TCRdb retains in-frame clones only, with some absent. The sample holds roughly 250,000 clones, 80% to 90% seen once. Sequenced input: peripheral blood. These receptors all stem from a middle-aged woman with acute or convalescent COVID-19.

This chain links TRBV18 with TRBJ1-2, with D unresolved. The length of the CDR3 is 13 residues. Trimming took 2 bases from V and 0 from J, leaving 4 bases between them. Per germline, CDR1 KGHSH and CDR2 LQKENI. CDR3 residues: CASSPTSNYGYTF. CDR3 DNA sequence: TGTGCCAGCTCACCAACTTCTAACTATGGCTACACCTTC.

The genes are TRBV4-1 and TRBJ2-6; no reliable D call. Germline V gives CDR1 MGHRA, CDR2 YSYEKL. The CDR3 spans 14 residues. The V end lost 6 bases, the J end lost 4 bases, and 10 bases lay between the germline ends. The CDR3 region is CASSPLSGANVLTF. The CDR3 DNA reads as TGCGCCAGCAGTCCTCTTTCCGGGGCCAACGTCCTGACTTTC.

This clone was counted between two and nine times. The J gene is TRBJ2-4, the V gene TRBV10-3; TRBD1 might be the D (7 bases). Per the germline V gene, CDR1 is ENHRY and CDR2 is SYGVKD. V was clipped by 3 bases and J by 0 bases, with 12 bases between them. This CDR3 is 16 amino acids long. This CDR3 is CAISDPGGLAKNIQYF. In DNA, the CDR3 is TGTGCCATCAGTGACCCAGGGGGGCTAGCCAAAAACATTCAGTACTTC.

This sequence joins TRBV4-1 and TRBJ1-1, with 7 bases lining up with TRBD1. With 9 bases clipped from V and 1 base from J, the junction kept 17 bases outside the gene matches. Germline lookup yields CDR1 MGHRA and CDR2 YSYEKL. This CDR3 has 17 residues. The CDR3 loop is CASQGGLYRDRNTEAFF. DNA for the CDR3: TGCGCCAGTCAGGGAGGCCTTTACCGGGACAGGAACACTGAAGCTTTCTTT.

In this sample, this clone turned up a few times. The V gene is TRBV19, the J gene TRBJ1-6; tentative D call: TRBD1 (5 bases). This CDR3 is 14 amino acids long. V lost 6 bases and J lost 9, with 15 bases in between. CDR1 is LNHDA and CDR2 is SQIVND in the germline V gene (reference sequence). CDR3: CASRRGAGGSPLHF. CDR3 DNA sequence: TGTGCCAGTAGGCGAGGGGCGGGGGGTTCACCCCTCCACTTT.

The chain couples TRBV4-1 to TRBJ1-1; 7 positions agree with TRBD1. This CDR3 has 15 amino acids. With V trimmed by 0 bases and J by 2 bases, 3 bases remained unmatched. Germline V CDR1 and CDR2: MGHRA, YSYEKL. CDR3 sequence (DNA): TGCGCCAGCAGCCAAGATGCAGGGGGAAACACTGAAGCTTTCTTT. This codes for CASSQDAGGNTEAFF.

The DNA for the CDR3 is TGTGCCAGCTCAAAGCGGGGACCCAACTATGGCTACACCTTC. Amino acid sequence: CASSKRGPNYGYTF. V and J are TRBV18 and TRBJ1-2; D may be TRBD1 (5 bases). The germline V gene has CDR1 KGHSH and CDR2 LQKENI. The CDR3 consists of 14 residues. The V and J ends lost 5 bases and 2 bases respectively, with 12 bases between them.